The 17 T cell receptor beta chains presented below share a single source sample, sequenced in a study of T cell responses to AZD1222 COVID-19 vaccine. TCRdb's table, derived via immunoSEQ multiplex PCR, lists solely in-frame clones and lacks some. The table lists approximately 170,000 clones, almost 90% of them singletons. Sequencing used peripheral blood, obtained 28 days after the second AZD1222 dose. The receptor set was obtained from an adult who received the AZD1222 COVID-19 vaccine.

The gene calls are TRBV7-2 and TRBJ1-2, with TRBD1 matching 7 bases. Germline lookup yields CDR1 SGHTA and CDR2 FQGNSA. With 1 base clipped from V and 5 bases from J, the junction kept 10 bases outside the gene matches. The CDR3 covers 16 residues. This CDR3 is CASSLDRGPRNYGYTF. The DNA of the CDR3 is TGTGCCAGCAGCTTAGACAGGGGCCCAAGAAATTATGGCTACACCTTC. Looking up the rest from reference TRBV7-2 and TRBJ1-2 gives the full variable domain: GAGVSQSPSNKVTEKGKDVELRCDPISGHTALYWYRQSLGQGLEFLIYFQGNSAPDKSGLPSDRFSAERTGGSVSTLTIQRTQQEDSAVYLCASSLDRGPRNYGYTFGSGTRLTVV.

This chain joins TRBV7-8 and TRBJ2-3, with D possibly matching TRBD1 (5 bases). The CDR3 runs 16 residues. The ends were cut back, 5 bases at V and 0 bases at J, with 15 bases in the middle. Germline lookup yields CDR1 SGHVS and CDR2 FQNEAQ. CDR3 amino acids: CASSQDQGSSTDTQYF. CDR3 nucleotides: TGTGCCAGCAGCCAAGACCAGGGCAGCAGCACAGATACGCAGTATTTT.

The chain is built from TRBV30 and TRBJ1-2; 7 nucleotides match TRBD1. With 1 base clipped from V and 5 bases from J, the junction kept 10 bases outside the gene matches. Germline lookup yields CDR1 GTSNPN and CDR2 SVGIG (reference sequence). The CDR3 sequence is 15 residues long. The CDR3 reads CAWSAGPGGGYGYTF. The CDR3 DNA follows: TGTGCCTGGAGTGCAGGGCCAGGGGGAGGGTATGGCTACACCTTC.

J is TRBJ2-2 and V is TRBV7-7; maybe TRBD1 (6 bases). Per germline, CDR1 SSHAT and CDR2 FNYEAQ (reference sequence). The CDR3 runs to 14 residues. V gave up 5 bases and J gave up 6 bases, with 13 bases separating them. DNA for the CDR3: TGTGCCAGCAGCCTGGACAGTATCCCCGGGGAGCTGTTTTTT. Protein: CASSLDSIPGELFF.

The J gene is TRBJ2-3, the V gene TRBV7-3; the D is unclear. The V gene's germline CDR1 is SGHTA and CDR2 FQGTGA. Trimming removed 6 bases from V and 5 bases from J, with 12 bases in between. This CDR3 comprises 13 residues. The CDR3 DNA reads TGTGCCAGCAGTGTCGGGTCGGGAGATACGCAGTATTTT. Encoded protein: CASSVGSGDTQYF. Based on the CDR3 plus reference TRBV7-3 and TRBJ2-3, the full variable domain is GAGVSQTPSNKVTEKGKYVELRCDPISGHTALYWYRQSLGQGPEFLIYFQGTGAADDSGLPNDRFFAVRPEGSVSTLKIQRTERGDSAVYLCASSVGSGDTQYFGPGTRLTVL.

The V call is TRBV7-2, the J call TRBJ2-1, with 8 bases that match TRBD2. The CDR3 loop spans 17 amino acids. V was pared by 2 bases and J by 2 bases, with 8 bases of the junction left unmatched. CDR1 SGHTA and CDR2 FQGNSA come from the germline V gene. CDR3 nucleotide sequence: TGTGCCAGCAGCTTACAAGGCGGGGGGCCCCCCTACAATGAGCAGTTCTTC. Residues: CASSLQGGGPPYNEQFF. Using reference TRBV7-2 and TRBJ2-1 for the parts outside the CDR3, the full variable domain is GAGVSQSPSNKVTEKGKDVELRCDPISGHTALYWYRQSLGQGLEFLIYFQGNSAPDKSGLPSDRFSAERTGGSVSTLTIQRTQQEDSAVYLCASSLQGGGPPYNEQFFGPGTRLTVL.

The chain is built from TRBV19 and TRBJ2-7; TRBD1 matches 7 bases. This CDR3 has 13 residues. The V segment lost 4 bases and the J segment 5 bases; nucleotides outside the gene matches: 5. Germline CDR1 is LNHDA and CDR2 is SQIVND (reference sequence). The CDR3 DNA sequence: TGTGCCAGTAGTACCGACAGGGACAACGAGCAGTACTTC. Translating gives CASSTDRDNEQYF.

The rearrangement links TRBV6-5 to TRBJ1-6; D unresolved. The CDR3 is 14 amino acids. The V gene lost 5 bases and the J gene lost 0 bases, with 5 bases spanning the gap. Germline V gene lookup returns CDR1 MNHEY and CDR2 SVGAGI. The CDR3 DNA is TGTGCCAGCAGTACTAGCTCCTATAATTCACCCCTCCACTTT. It yields the protein CASSTSSYNSPLHF.

The chain carries TRBV29-1 and TRBJ2-3, with D uncertain. Germline V CDR1 and CDR2: SQVTM, ANQGSEA. Trimming left V 1 base short and J 4 bases short, with 15 bases between. The CDR3 sequence is 15 residues long. DNA for the CDR3: TGCAGCGTTGAAGGGGATAGCTGGTCCCCAGATACGCAGTATTTT. It yields the protein CSVEGDSWSPDTQYF.

The chain joins TRBV5-1 to TRBJ2-5; TRBD1 matches at 8 bases. The CDR3 runs 16 residues. Germline CDR1 and CDR2: SGHRS and YFSETQ. After removal of 1 base from V and 4 bases from J, the junction contained 9 bases not matched to a gene. This CDR3 is CASSLQGASVGETQYF. The CDR3 DNA follows: TGCGCCAGCAGCTTGCAGGGGGCAAGCGTTGGAGAGACCCAGTACTTC.

CDR3 sequence: CASSSYGPNEKLFF. The CDR3 nucleotides are TGTGCCAGCAGTTCGTACGGGCCTAATGAAAAACTGTTTTTT. This rearrangement joins TRBV28 to TRBJ1-4; D unresolved. V gave up 4 bases and J gave up 3 bases, with 9 bases separating them. The CDR3 has 14 residues. CDR1 MDHEN and CDR2 SYDVKM come from the germline V gene.

The rearrangement uses TRBV5-1 and TRBJ1-4; 9 nucleotides align to TRBD1. The CDR3 has 16 residues. CDR1 SGHRS and CDR2 YFSETQ come from the germline V gene. After removal of 3 bases from V and 5 bases from J, the junction contained 8 bases not matched to a gene. DNA of the CDR3: TGCGCCAGCAGCTGGGACATCGGACAGGGGAATGAAAAACTGTTTTTT. It translates to CASSWDIGQGNEKLFF.

V is TRBV7-2 and J is TRBJ2-1; TRBD2 might be the D (7 bases). Germline V CDR1 and CDR2: SGHTA, FQGNSA. The length of the CDR3 is 14 residues. V was clipped by 1 base and J by 8 bases, with 12 bases between them. DNA of the CDR3: TGTGCCAGCAGCTTAGTTAGGGGGGGGCATGAGCAGTTCTTC. Translated, it gives CASSLVRGGHEQFF.

The rearrangement links TRBV5-5 to TRBJ2-2; perhaps D is TRBD1 or TRBD2 (6 bases each). This CDR3 comprises 15 residues. The V gene's germline CDR1 is SGHKS and CDR2 YYEKEE (reference sequence). With 4 bases removed from V and 4 bases from J, the gap between germline ends came to 14 bases. CDR3 sequence (DNA): TGTGCCAGCAGCCAGGAGGGGGTGGGCACCGGGGAGCTGTTTTTT. As protein: CASSQEGVGTGELFF.

The V gene is TRBV15, the J gene TRBJ2-3; 11 positions match TRBD1. The CDR3 covers 16 residues. Germline V gives CDR1 LNHNV, CDR2 YYDKDF (reference sequence). The ends lost 3 bases at V and 6 bases at J; junction bases unmatched: 8. CDR3: CATSREGTGGLDTQYF. The CDR3 DNA reads TGTGCCACCAGCAGGGAAGGGACAGGGGGACTCGATACGCAGTATTTT.

This clone was recorded a few times. The rearrangement links TRBV5-1 to TRBJ1-1; possibly TRBD1 for D (6 bases). The CDR3 sequence is 16 residues long. CDR1 is SGHRS, CDR2 YFSETQ, per germline. Trimming shortened V by 0 bases and J by 0 bases, and 12 bases separated the two germline ends. The CDR3 loop is CASSLDPGAVNTEAFF. The CDR3 DNA follows: TGCGCCAGCAGCTTGGATCCGGGGGCGGTGAACACTGAAGCTTTCTTT.

The chain joins TRBV10-2 to TRBJ1-1; D remains ambiguous. The V gene lost 8 bases and the J gene lost 4 bases, with 5 bases spanning the gap. Germline assignment: CDR1 WSHSY and CDR2 SAAADI. The CDR3 has 10 residues. The CDR3 reads CASGTTEAFF. DNA for the CDR3: TGCGCCAGCGGAACCACTGAAGCTTTCTTT.